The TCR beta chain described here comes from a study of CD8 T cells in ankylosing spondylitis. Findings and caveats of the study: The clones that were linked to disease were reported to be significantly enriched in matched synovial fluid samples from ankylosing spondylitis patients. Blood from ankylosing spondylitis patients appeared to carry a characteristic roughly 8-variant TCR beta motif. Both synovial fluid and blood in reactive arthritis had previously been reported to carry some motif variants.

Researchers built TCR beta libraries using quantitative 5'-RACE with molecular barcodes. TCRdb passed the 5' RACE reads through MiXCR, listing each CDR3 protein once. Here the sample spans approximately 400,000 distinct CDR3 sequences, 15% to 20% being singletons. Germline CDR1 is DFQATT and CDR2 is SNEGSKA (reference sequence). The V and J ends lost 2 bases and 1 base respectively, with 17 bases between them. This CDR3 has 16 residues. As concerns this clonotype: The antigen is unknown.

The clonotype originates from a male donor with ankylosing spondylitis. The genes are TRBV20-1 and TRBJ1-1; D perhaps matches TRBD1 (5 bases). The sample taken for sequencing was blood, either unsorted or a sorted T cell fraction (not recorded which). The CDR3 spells CSARPPRATGNTEAFF. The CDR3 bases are TGCAGTGCTAGACCTCCCAGGGCGACGGGGAACACTGAAGCTTTCTTT.